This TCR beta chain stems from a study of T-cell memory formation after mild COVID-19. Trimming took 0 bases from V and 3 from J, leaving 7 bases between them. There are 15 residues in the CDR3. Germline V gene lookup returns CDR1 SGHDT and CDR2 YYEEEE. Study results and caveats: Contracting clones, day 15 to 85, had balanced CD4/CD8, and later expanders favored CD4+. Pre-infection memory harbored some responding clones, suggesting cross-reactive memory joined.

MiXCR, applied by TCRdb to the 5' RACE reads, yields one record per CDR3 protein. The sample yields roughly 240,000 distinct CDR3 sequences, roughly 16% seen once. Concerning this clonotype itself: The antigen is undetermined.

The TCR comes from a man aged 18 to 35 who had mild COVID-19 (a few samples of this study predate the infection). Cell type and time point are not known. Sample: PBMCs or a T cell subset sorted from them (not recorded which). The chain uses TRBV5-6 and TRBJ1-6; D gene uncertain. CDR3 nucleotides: TGTGCCAGCAGCTTGGACGGATACTATAATTCACCCCTCCACTTT. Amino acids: CASSLDGYYNSPLHF.